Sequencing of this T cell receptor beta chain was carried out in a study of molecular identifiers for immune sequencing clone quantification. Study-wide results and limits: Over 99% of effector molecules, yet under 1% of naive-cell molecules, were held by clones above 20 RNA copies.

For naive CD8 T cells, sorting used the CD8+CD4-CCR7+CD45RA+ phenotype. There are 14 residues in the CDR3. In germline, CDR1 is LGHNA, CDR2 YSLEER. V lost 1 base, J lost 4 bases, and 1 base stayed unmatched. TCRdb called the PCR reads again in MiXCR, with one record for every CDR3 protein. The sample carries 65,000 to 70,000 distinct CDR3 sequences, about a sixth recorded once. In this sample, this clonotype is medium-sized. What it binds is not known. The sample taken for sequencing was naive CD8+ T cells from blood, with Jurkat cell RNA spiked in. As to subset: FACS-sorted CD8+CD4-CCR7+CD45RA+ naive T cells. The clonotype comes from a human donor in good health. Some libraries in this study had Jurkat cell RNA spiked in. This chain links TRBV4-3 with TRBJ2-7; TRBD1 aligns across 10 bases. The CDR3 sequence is CASSQGQGAYEQYF. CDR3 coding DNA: TGCGCCAGCAGCCAAGGACAGGGGGCTTACGAGCAGTACTTC.